This TCR beta chain emerged from a study of technical replicates of blood from a few donors. This clone was seen only a few times. Germline-derived CDR1 and CDR2 are SGHTA and FQGTGA. The CDR3 totals 13 residues. V was shortened by 3 bases and J by 0 bases, with 5 bases between the two germline ends. Some clones are missing from TCRdb's copy, which holds only in-frame ones; the method was immunoSEQ multiplex PCR. The table lists 65,000 to 95,000 clones, roughly 93% of them singletons. The sequenced material came from T cells isolated from PBMCs. The sequence came from a human donor in good health. The V and J genes are TRBV7-3 and TRBJ1-1; D remains ambiguous. CDR3 DNA sequence: TGTGCCAGCAGCTTTCTCCTGAACACTGAAGCTTTCTTT. This sequence encodes CASSFLLNTEAFF.